The 5 T cell receptor beta chains below come from one sample, sequenced in a study of post-analysis software for immune sequencing data. Study-level findings and limits: In patients, TRBV5-6, TRBV5-1 and TRBV20-1 belonged to roughly 5 TRBV segments found more frequently than in controls.

Presence of unique molecular identifiers characterized the TCR beta cDNA libraries. TCRdb fed the PCR reads into MiXCR, producing one record per CDR3 protein. Of hundreds of thousands of distinct CDR3 sequences in the sample, roughly 46% were seen once. These receptors' antigens are unknown. Sequenced: blood. These receptors came from a girl aged 5-17 years with multiple sclerosis.

This sequence joins TRBV7-3 and TRBJ2-5; D might be TRBD2 (5 bases). CDR1 is SGHTA, CDR2 FQGTGA, per germline. The CDR3 is made up of 12 amino acids. Deletions cut 2 bases from V and 11 bases from J, with 12 bases between. DNA of the CDR3: TGTGCCAGCAGCTTACGGGATGGGGAGCAGTACTTC. It translates to CASSLRDGEQYF.

This clonotype was detected many times. This chain joins TRBV7-9 and TRBJ1-1, with D tentatively TRBD1 (5 bases). CDR1 is SEHNR, CDR2 FQNEAQ, per germline (reference sequence). Trimming pared 5 bases from V and 4 bases from J, leaving 20 bases between. The CDR3 contains 16 residues. The CDR3 protein is CASSVHLRGFRTEAFF. The CDR3 DNA follows: TGTGCCAGCAGCGTCCATCTGAGGGGATTTCGCACTGAAGCTTTCTTT.

The CDR3 loop reads CASSQRGLAGRELFF. The CDR3 DNA follows: TGCGCCAGCAGCCAAAGGGGACTAGCGGGAAGGGAGCTGTTTTTT. The chain has TRBV4-3 and TRBJ2-2; 13 bases align to TRBD2. J gave up 9 bases and V 2 bases, and 3 bases lay outside the gene matches. This CDR3 is built from 15 residues. The germline gives CDR1 LGHNA, CDR2 YSLEER.

Many counts were recorded for this clonotype. The rearrangement joins TRBV20-1 to TRBJ2-5, with D possibly matching TRBD1 (8 bases). Germline CDR1 reads DFQATT; CDR2 reads SNEGSKA (reference sequence). With 4 bases removed from V and 1 base from J, the gap between germline ends came to 13 bases. The length of the CDR3 is 14 residues. The CDR3 here is CSAKTGEGQETQYF. CDR3 nucleotides: TGCAGTGCTAAGACAGGGGAGGGCCAAGAGACCCAGTACTTC.

Comments on this clonotype: A clone one base away is much larger, so this may be a read error. The rearrangement links TRBV4-1 to TRBJ2-1, with 8 positions matching TRBD2. The length of the CDR3 is 16 residues. Germline CDR1 is MGHRA and CDR2 is YSYEKL. V lost 3 bases and J lost 1; bases outside the gene matches: 5. CDR3 in DNA: TGCGCCAGCAGCCACGGACTAGCCCAGTCCTACAATGAGCAGTTCTTC. Translated: CASSHGLAQSYNEQFF.